This is a list of T cell receptor beta chains from one sample in a study of T-cell reconstitution after alpha-beta-depleted transplantation in children. TCRdb redid the calling of the PCR reads with MiXCR, one entry per CDR3 protein. The table shows 350,000 to 450,000 distinct CDR3 sequences, with approximately 20% occurring only once. Sample: PBMCs from the stem cell graft donor, taken from the stem cell graft. Receptors originate from a human donor who donated a stem cell graft to a child with acute myeloid leukemia. CDR3s include the opening cysteine and the closing phenylalanine or tryptophan. The D gene is left open where the match is weak. Clone size is stated in some rows and not others, as once, few, many or a class when expanded.

- | 13 | many | TRBJ2-1 | TRBV29-1 | CSVDQGYVNEQFF | TGCAGCGTTGACCAGGGGTACGTCAATGAGCAGTTCTTC
- | 15 | - | TRBJ2-5 | TRBV6-8 | CASREPRGDQETQYF | TGTGCCAGCAGGGAGCCTCGCGGGGACCAAGAGACCCAGTACTTC
- | 16 | many | TRBJ2-2 | TRBV20-1 | CSARDPAGIGTGELFF | TGCAGTGCTAGAGATCCGGCAGGGATCGGCACCGGGGAGCTGTTTTTT
TRBD1 | 16 | many | TRBJ2-1 | TRBV29-1 | CSVDAGQGFVPLEQFF | TGCAGCGTCGACGCGGGACAGGGGTTTGTCCCCCTTGAGCAGTTCTTC
- | 13 | few | TRBJ1-2 | TRBV20-1 | CSASGQLNYGYTF | TGCAGTGCTAGTGGACAGTTAAACTATGGCTACACCTTC
TRBD2 | 15 | - | TRBJ2-1 | TRBV27 | CASSKRTSPYNEQFF | TGTGCCAGCAGTAAGAGGACTAGCCCCTACAATGAGCAGTTCTTC
- | 12 | many | TRBJ2-7 | TRBV6-2/TRBV6-3 | CASSAVSYEQYF | TGTGCCAGCAGTGCAGTCTCCTACGAGCAGTACTTC
- | 13 | few | TRBJ1-3 | TRBV29-1 | CSVEEYSGNTIYF | TGCAGCGTTGAAGAGTACTCTGGAAACACCATATATTTT
TRBD2 | 15 | many | TRBJ2-1 | TRBV27 | CASSFLRGIYNEQFF | TGTGCCAGCAGTTTCTTGCGGGGGATTTACAATGAGCAGTTCTTC
- | 15 | - | TRBJ2-1 | TRBV28 | CASKNEGTVHNEQFF | TGTGCCAGCAAAAATGAGGGTACGGTCCACAATGAGCAGTTCTTC
- | 17 | - | TRBJ2-7 | TRBV7-6 | CASSLAPRGTRVGEQYF | TGTGCCAGCAGCCTAGCGCCCAGGGGGACTAGGGTAGGCGAGCAGTACTTC
TRBD2 | 17 | - | TRBJ2-1 | TRBV12-5 | CASGLGASGNFLDEQFF | TGTGCTAGTGGTTTGGGGGCTAGCGGGAACTTCCTCGATGAGCAGTTCTTC
TRBD2 | 18 | - | TRBJ2-1 | TRBV9 | CASSVGVTSVSSYNEQFF | TGTGCCAGCAGCGTAGGTGTGACTAGCGTAAGCTCCTACAATGAGCAGTTCTTC
TRBD1 | 13 | - | TRBJ2-7 | TRBV20-1 | CSARETTGREQYF | TGCAGTGCTAGAGAAACGACAGGGCGTGAGCAGTACTTC
- | 18 | few | TRBJ1-1 | TRBV13 | CASSLGSKFGGMNTEAFF | TGTGCCAGCAGCTTAGGGTCCAAGTTCGGGGGCATGAACACTGAAGCTTTCTTT
TRBD1 | 12 | many | TRBJ1-1 | TRBV10-2 | CASSYGTGEAFF | TGCGCCAGCAGTTACGGGACAGGTGAAGCTTTCTTT
TRBD1 | 15 | many | TRBJ2-7 | TRBV5-6 | CASSIGNTGAYEQYF | TGTGCCAGCAGTATTGGGAACACAGGGGCCTACGAGCAGTACTTC
- | 16 | - | TRBJ2-5 | TRBV21-1 | CASSTWDRQNQETQYF | TGTGCCAGCAGCACCTGGGACAGACAAAACCAAGAGACCCAGTACTTC
TRBD1 | 18 | few | TRBJ2-2 | TRBV28 | CASSLIRGTGGNTGELFF | TGTGCCAGCAGTTTAATAAGGGGGACAGGAGGGAACACCGGGGAGCTGTTTTTT
- | 15 | many | TRBJ2-1 | TRBV5-1 | CASSKDSQFNNEQFF | TGCGCCAGCAGCAAGGACAGCCAGTTCAACAATGAGCAGTTCTTC